The clone carrying this T cell receptor (beta chain) was counted only a few times. Its antigen is not known. This sample is part of a study of T cell repertoires in cytomegalovirus infection. Study as a whole: Matching HLA type, along with CMV infection, was indicated by public TCR beta signatures. Study observations and caveats: HLA-C-restricted CMV clonotypes gave the most frequent clonotype in two of eight donors.

MiXCR was run by TCRdb on the reads, yielding one entry per CDR3 protein. The profile shows 640,000 or so distinct CDR3 sequences, around 32% of them singletons. Germline V lookup: CDR1 ENHRY, CDR2 SYGVKD. V lost 6 bases and J lost 0, with 5 bases in between. CDR3 length equals 12 residues. The rearrangement uses TRBV10-3 and TRBJ2-5; D unresolved. The receptor was derived from a human donor in good health (CMV status not recorded). Some clones in this sample may be carry-over from other donors' samples. This specimen was cultured PBMCs, taken from culture after CMV antigen stimulation. This chain's CDR3 is CAISSNQETQYF. In DNA, the CDR3 is TGTGCCATCAGCAGCAACCAAGAGACCCAGTACTTC.